Sequencing of this T cell receptor beta chain was carried out in a study of OX40 agonist ivuxolimab in advanced cancers. Study information: Patients with prior anti-PD-1, anti-PD-L1 or anti-CTLA-4 therapy were eligible; 35% to 50% had some.

The length of the CDR3 is 15 residues. Trimming left V 8 bases short and J 0 bases short, with 13 bases between. From germline, CDR1 is KGHSH and CDR2 LQKENI. Clones were sequenced by immunoSEQ multiplex PCR, and TCRdb holds only the in-frame ones, with some missing. The repertoire holds 71,000 or so clones, 85% to 90% seen once, with approximately 0.99% in the top ten. General observations from the study: Averaged across samples, CD8+ T cells carried more expanded clones than CD4+ did.

On this clone itself: Its specificity is not known.

Sequencing was performed on CD4+ or CD8+ T cells sorted from blood, taken in a trial of the OX40 agonist ivuxolimab. The receptor was isolated from an adult with an advanced solid tumor such as melanoma, head and neck, liver or kidney cancer. V usage is TRBV18 and J usage is TRBJ2-2; D possibly corresponds to TRBD1 (5 bases). The CDR3 nucleotides are TGTGCCAGCACCCTGACAGCCGCGAACACCGGGGAGCTGTTTTTT. Amino acids: CASTLTAANTGELFF.